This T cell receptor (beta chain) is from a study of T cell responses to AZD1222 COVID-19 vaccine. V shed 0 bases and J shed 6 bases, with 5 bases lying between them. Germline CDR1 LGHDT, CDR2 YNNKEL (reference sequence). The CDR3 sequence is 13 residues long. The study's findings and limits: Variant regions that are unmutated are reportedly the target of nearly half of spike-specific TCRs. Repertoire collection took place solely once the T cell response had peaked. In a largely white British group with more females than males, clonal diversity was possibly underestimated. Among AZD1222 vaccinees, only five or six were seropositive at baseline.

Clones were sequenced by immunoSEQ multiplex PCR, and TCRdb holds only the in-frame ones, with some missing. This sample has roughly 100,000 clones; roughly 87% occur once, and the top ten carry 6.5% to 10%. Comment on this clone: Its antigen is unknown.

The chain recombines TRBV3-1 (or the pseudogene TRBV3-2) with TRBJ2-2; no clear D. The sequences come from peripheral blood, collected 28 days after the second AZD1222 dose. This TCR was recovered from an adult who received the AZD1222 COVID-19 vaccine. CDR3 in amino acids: CASSQDWAGELFF. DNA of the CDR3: TGTGCCAGCAGCCAAGACTGGGCCGGGGAGCTGTTTTTT.